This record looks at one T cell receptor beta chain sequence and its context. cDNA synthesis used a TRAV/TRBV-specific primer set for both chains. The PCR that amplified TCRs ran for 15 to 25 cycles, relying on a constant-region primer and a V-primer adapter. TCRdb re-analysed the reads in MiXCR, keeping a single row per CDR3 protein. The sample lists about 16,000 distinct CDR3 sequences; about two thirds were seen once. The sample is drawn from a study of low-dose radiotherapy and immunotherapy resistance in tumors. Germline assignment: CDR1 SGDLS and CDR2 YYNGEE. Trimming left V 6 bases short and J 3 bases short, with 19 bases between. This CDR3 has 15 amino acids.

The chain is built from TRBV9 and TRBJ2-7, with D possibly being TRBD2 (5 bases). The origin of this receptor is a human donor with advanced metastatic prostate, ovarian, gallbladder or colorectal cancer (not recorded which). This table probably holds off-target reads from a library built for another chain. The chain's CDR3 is CASNDRVAYNYEQYF. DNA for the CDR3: TGTGCCAGCAACGATCGCGTAGCGTACAACTACGAGCAGTACTTC.